Each of the 5 T cell receptor beta chains below was sequenced from the same sample in a study of sequential checkpoint blockade in melanoma. TCRdb's table, derived via immunoSEQ multiplex PCR, lists solely in-frame clones and lacks some. The table records roughly 30,000 clones, around 80% of them present only once. Stated treatment: randomized to nivolumab then ipilimumab (arm A) or the reverse (arm B). The material was CD8+ T cells sorted from blood (inferred from file names), obtained from a patient given nivolumab and ipilimumab in sequence. The receptors derive from a human donor with melanoma.

The rearrangement links TRBV5-5 to TRBJ2-1; D unresolved. V lost 0 bases and J lost 0, with 7 bases in between. The CDR3 extends over 15 amino acids. The germline V gene has CDR1 SGHKS and CDR2 YYEKEE (reference sequence). CDR3 residues: CASSLVLSSYNEQFF. The CDR3 region has the DNA TGTGCCAGCAGCTTGGTTTTGAGCTCCTACAATGAGCAGTTCTTC.

This clone occurred a few times. This chain joins TRBV7-9 and TRBJ1-3, with 9 bases fitting TRBD1. The germline V gene has CDR1 SEHNR and CDR2 FQNEAQ (reference sequence). The CDR3 runs 15 residues. The V gene end was trimmed by 3 bases and the J gene end by 7 bases; junction bases not matched to a gene: 7. The CDR3 nucleotides are TGTGCCAGCAGCTTCCGGGACAGGGATACGAACACCATATATTTT. The encoded protein is CASSFRDRDTNTIYF.

The CDR3 DNA sequence: TGCGCCAGCAGCGGACAGGGGGCTGAAGCTTTCTTT. Amino acids: CASSGQGAEAFF. The V and J genes are TRBV5-1 and TRBJ1-1; 10 positions agree with TRBD1. The CDR3 has 12 residues. Germline V gives CDR1 SGHRS, CDR2 YFSETQ. V trimming: 4 bases; J trimming: 6 bases; junction bases outside the gene matches: 0.

CDR3 sequence: CASSHGQIIEQYF. The CDR3 DNA reads as TGTGCCAGCAGCCACGGACAGATTATTGAGCAGTACTTC. V and J are TRBV5-6 and TRBJ2-7, with D perhaps matching TRBD1 (6 bases). Germline CDR1 is SGHDT and CDR2 is YYEEEE. The CDR3 contains 13 residues. Trimming removed 4 bases from V and 7 bases from J, with 15 bases in between.

The gene calls are TRBV9 and TRBJ2-3; tentative D call: TRBD2 (5 bases). V was clipped by 0 bases and J by 2 bases, with 7 bases between them. The CDR3 runs 14 residues. Germline CDR1 reads SGDLS; CDR2 reads YYNGEE. CDR3 DNA: TGTGCCAGCAGCGTAGGAGGGATCACAGATACGCAGTATTTT. Amino acid sequence: CASSVGGITDTQYF.